This T cell receptor (beta chain) was obtained from a study of sequential checkpoint blockade in melanoma. The wider study: TCRbeta immunosequencing was performed on DNA from 75 to 95 pretreatment melanoma tumor samples. Broader study findings: PD-L1 staining and CD8+ counts, not mutational load, tracked tumor T-cell clonality.

Libraries were prepared by immunoSEQ multiplex PCR; TCRdb keeps only in-frame clonotypes and omits some of them. The table has more than 30,000 clones, about 30% seen once. The CDR3 runs 15 residues. V lost 1 base and J lost 2, with 12 bases in between. The germline CDR1 and CDR2 sequences are MNHGY and SAAAGT. About this clone: Its antigen is not identified.

Sample treatment: randomized to nivolumab then ipilimumab (arm A) or the reverse (arm B). V and J are TRBV6-8 and TRBJ2-7; D is possibly TRBD1 (5 bases). Sequenced material: tumor tissue (inferred from file names), taken from a patient given nivolumab and ipilimumab in sequence. This clonotype originated in a human donor with melanoma. CDR3 sequence reads: CASSYWGRDPYEQYF. The CDR3 nucleotides read TGTGCCAGCAGTTACTGGGGCAGGGATCCCTACGAGCAGTACTTC.